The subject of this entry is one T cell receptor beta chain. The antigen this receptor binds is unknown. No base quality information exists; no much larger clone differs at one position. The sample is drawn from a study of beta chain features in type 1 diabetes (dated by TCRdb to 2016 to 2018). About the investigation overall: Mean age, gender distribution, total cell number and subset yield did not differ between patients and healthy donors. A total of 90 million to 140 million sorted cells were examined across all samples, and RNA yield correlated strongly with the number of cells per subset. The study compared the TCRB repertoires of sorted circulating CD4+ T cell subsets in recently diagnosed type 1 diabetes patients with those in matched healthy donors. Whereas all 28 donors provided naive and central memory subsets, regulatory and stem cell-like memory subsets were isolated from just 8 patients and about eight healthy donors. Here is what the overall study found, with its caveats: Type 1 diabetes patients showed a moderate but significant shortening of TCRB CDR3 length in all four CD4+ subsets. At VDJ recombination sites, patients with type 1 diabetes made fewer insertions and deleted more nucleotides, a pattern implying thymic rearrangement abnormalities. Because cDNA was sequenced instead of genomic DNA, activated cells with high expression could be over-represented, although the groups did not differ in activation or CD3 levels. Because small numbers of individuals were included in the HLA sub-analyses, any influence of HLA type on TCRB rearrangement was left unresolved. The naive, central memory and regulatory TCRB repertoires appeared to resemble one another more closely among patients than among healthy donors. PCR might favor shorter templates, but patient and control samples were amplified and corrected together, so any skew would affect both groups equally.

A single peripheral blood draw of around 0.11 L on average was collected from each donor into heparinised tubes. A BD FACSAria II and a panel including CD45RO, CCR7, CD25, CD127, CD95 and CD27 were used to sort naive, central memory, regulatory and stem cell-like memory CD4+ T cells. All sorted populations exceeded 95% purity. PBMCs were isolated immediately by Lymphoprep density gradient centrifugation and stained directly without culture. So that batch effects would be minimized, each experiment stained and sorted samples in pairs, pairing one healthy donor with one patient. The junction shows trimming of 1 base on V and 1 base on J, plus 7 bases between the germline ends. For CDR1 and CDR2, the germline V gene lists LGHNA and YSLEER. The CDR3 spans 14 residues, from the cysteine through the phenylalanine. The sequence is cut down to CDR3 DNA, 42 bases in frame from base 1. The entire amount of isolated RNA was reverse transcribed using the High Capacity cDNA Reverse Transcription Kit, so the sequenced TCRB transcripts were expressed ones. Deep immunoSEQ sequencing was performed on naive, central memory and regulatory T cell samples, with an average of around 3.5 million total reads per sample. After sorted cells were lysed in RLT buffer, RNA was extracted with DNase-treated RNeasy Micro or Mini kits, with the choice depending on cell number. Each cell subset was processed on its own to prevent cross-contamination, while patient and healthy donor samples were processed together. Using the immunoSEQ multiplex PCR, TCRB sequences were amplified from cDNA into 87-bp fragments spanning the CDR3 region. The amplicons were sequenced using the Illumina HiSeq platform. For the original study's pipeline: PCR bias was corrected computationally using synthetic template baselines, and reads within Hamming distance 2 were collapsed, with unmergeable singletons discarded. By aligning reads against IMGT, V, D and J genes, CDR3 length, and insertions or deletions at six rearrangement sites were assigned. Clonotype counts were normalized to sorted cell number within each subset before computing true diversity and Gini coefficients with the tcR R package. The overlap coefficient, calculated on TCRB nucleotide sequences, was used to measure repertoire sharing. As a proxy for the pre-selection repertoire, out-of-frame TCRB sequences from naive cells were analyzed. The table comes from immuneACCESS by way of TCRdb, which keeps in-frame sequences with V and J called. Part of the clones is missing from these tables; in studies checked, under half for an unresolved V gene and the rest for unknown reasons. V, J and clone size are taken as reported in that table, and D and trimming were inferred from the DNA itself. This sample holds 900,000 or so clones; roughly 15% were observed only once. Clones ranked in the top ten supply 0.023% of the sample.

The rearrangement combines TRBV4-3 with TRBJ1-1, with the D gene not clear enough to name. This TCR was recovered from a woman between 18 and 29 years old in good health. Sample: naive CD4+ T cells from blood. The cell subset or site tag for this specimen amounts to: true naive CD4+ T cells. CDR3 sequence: CASSQGVGNTEAFF. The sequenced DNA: TGCGCCAGCAGCCAAGGAGTCGGGAACACTGAAGCTTTCTTT.